One and the same sample provided the 31 T cell receptor beta chains below, sequenced in a study of cytomegalovirus exposure and HLA in healthy donors. Vbeta (60) and Jbeta (13) primers were used in the PCR. The data were produced by immunoSEQ multiplex PCR, yet TCRdb's version contains in-frame clones alone and is incomplete. The sample includes fewer than 250,000 clones, approximately 78% seen only once; the top ten take 3.8%. The specimen was PBMCs. These receptors were collected from a male donor in good health and CMV-seronegative.

The V gene is TRBV7-7, the J gene TRBJ2-7; D might be TRBD2 (6 bases). Looked up from germline, CDR1 is SSHAT and CDR2 is FNYEAQ (reference sequence). Trimming cost V 5 bases and J 0 bases, with 14 bases left between them. The CDR3 runs 15 residues. CDR3 DNA: TGTGCCAGCAGCGAGCCGGGACTGGACTCCTACGAGCAGTACTTC. Protein sequence: CASSEPGLDSYEQYF.

The chain is built from TRBV18 and TRBJ2-7; D gene unclear. CDR1 is KGHSH and CDR2 is LQKENI in the germline V gene. The ends were cut back, 2 bases at V and 2 bases at J, with 16 bases in the middle. The CDR3 runs 16 residues. The CDR3 region is CASSPINAQNAYEQYF. CDR3 coding DNA: TGTGCCAGCTCACCAATAAATGCACAGAACGCCTACGAGCAGTACTTC.

V usage is TRBV27 and J usage is TRBJ2-7, with TRBD2 identical over 9 bases. Germline values: CDR1 MNHEY, CDR2 SMNVEV (reference sequence). The CDR3 runs 16 residues. J lost 2 bases, V lost 5 bases, and 10 bases had no gene match. CDR3 sequence: CASSPLQLAGAYEQYF. The CDR3 DNA sequence: TGTGCCAGCAGTCCCCTTCAGTTAGCGGGAGCCTACGAGCAGTACTTC.

This chain connects TRBV7-9 to TRBJ2-5, with 12 bases aligning to TRBD2. This CDR3 comprises 14 residues. V shed 4 bases, J shed 4 bases, and the junction held 1 base outside the gene matches. From germline, CDR1 is SEHNR and CDR2 FQNEAQ (reference sequence). The CDR3 DNA is TGTGCCAGCAGCTCGGGACTAGCGGGAGAGACCCAGTACTTC. Residues: CASSSGLAGETQYF.

The V call is TRBV2, the J call TRBJ2-1, with 7 bases identical to TRBD1. The CDR3 covers 17 residues. Germline V lookup: CDR1 SNHLY, CDR2 FYNNEI. J lost 9 bases, V lost 8 bases, and 22 bases had no gene match. The CDR3 nucleotides are TGTGCCAGCCTAGCCGTGCCCCGGGACAGACATCGGTCTGAGCAGTTCTTC. Amino acids: CASLAVPRDRHRSEQFF.

The rearrangement joins TRBV6-1 to TRBJ2-7; the match to TRBD1 covers 10 bases. Losses at the gene ends were 0 bases for V and 2 bases for J; bases not matched to a gene: 4. Germline assignment: CDR1 MNHNS and CDR2 SASEGT. The CDR3 is 16 residues long. The CDR3 region has the DNA TGTGCCAGCAGTGAAGCCGGGACAGGGGAAACCTACGAGCAGTACTTC. It translates to CASSEAGTGETYEQYF.

The rearrangement links TRBV7-3 to TRBJ2-2; 7 bases are shared with TRBD2. Germline loops: CDR1 SGHTA, CDR2 FQGTGA. This CDR3 region has 15 residues. J gave up 2 bases and V 5 bases, and 5 bases lay outside the gene matches. The CDR3 loop reads CASSLKRDNTGELFF. The CDR3 DNA sequence: TGTGCCAGCAGCCTCAAGCGGGACAACACCGGGGAGCTGTTTTTT.

V and J are TRBV7-9 and TRBJ2-7, with D possibly being TRBD2 (6 bases). CDR1 SEHNR and CDR2 FQNEAQ come from the germline V gene (reference sequence). Trimming pared 3 bases from V and 0 bases from J, leaving 12 bases between. The CDR3 loop spans 15 amino acids. As DNA, the CDR3 is TGTGCCAGCAGCTTTCCGGGAGCCCGCTCCTACGAGCAGTACTTC. Encoded protein: CASSFPGARSYEQYF.

This clone has a single count. V usage is TRBV7-3 and J usage is TRBJ2-1; 10 bases line up with TRBD2. The length of the CDR3 is 19 residues. Per germline, CDR1 SGHTA and CDR2 FQGTGA. With 2 bases clipped from V and 5 bases from J, the junction kept 15 bases outside the gene matches. For the CDR3, the DNA is TGTGCCAGCAGCTTATCAGGGGCTAGCGGGAGTAGGCTAAACAATGAGCAGTTCTTC. It encodes CASSLSGASGSRLNNEQFF.

This chain uses TRBV11-3 with TRBJ2-2, with TRBD1 as a possible D gene (5 bases). The CDR3 is made up of 13 amino acids. From germline, CDR1 is SGHNT and CDR2 YENEEA. Trimming took off 0 bases at V and 6 bases at J, with 5 bases between the two ends. This CDR3 reads CASSLEGPGELFF. CDR3 in DNA: TGTGCCAGCAGCTTAGAGGGGCCCGGGGAGCTGTTTTTT.

The chain is built from TRBV7-8 and TRBJ1-5, with D possibly matching TRBD1 (6 bases). CDR3 size: 14 residues. The germline V and J ends were trimmed by 5 bases and 2 bases, with 10 bases remaining between them. Germline CDR1 is SGHVS and CDR2 is FQNEAQ. In nucleotides, the CDR3 is TGTGCCAGCAGCACGGACAGCCGCAATCAGCCCCAGCATTTT. It yields the protein CASSTDSRNQPQHF. The variable domain in full, completed from reference TRBV7-8 and TRBJ1-5, reads GAGVSQSPRYKVAKRGQDVALRCDPISGHVSLFWYQQALGQGPEFLTYFQNEAQLDKSGLPSDRFFAERPEGSVSTLKIQRTQQEDSAVYLCASSTDSRNQPQHFGDGTRLSIL.

The rearrangement uses TRBV18 and TRBJ2-1, with TRBD2 as a possible D gene (5 bases). V shed 6 bases and J shed 9 bases, with 21 bases lying between them. Per the germline V gene, CDR1 is KGHSH and CDR2 is LQKENI. The CDR3 covers 15 residues. DNA for the CDR3: TGTGCCAGCTCGACCACTGGAGGCTATGGTGGTGAGCAGTTCTTC. Translated: CASSTTGGYGGEQFF.

This chain links TRBV10-3 with TRBJ2-7; possible D gene TRBD2, 6 bases. V was clipped by 6 bases and J by 3 bases, with 18 bases between them. Germline CDR1 reads ENHRY; CDR2 reads SYGVKD. The CDR3 length is 15 residues. This CDR3 reads CAIRKIRLGVYEQYF. DNA of the CDR3: TGTGCCATCAGGAAAATCCGACTAGGGGTCTACGAGCAGTACTTC.

V usage is TRBV11-2 and J usage is TRBJ2-6; D possibly corresponds to TRBD1 (7 bases). The CDR3 sequence is 17 residues long. Germline CDR1 and CDR2: SGHAT and FQNNGV. Trimming removed 5 bases at V and 4 bases at J, with 18 bases between. This chain's CDR3 is CASSAPEGAWGANVLTF. In DNA, the CDR3 is TGTGCCAGCAGCGCACCGGAGGGGGCCTGGGGGGCCAACGTCCTGACTTTC.

On this clone itself: Other DNA sequences from this sample encode an identical CDR3 as well. The chain links TRBV6-5 to TRBJ2-1, with D perhaps matching TRBD2 (7 bases). The germline V and J ends were trimmed by 6 bases and 2 bases, with 14 bases remaining between them. Germline V CDR1 and CDR2: MNHEY, SVGAGI. This CDR3 comprises 15 residues. The CDR3 DNA sequence: TGTGCCAGCAGCCCAACGGGGGGCCCCTACAATGAGCAGTTCTTC. Its protein product is CASSPTGGPYNEQFF.

V and J are TRBV29-1 and TRBJ1-2, with D unclear. This CDR3 has 12 residues. V shed 5 bases and J shed 4 bases, with 11 bases lying between them. Germline V lookup: CDR1 SQVTM, CDR2 ANQGSEA. Here the CDR3 DNA reads TGCAGCGTTCGTGTGACACTCTATGGCTACACCTTC. This translates into CSVRVTLYGYTF.

The CDR3 sequence is CASSRGLTDTQYF. The CDR3 DNA is TGTGCCAGCAGCCGGGGACTCACAGATACGCAGTATTTT. The chain couples TRBV14 to TRBJ2-3; D is perhaps TRBD2 (6 bases). V was cut by 4 bases and J by 2 bases, with 7 bases left in between. The CDR3 runs to 13 residues. The germline V gene has CDR1 SGHDN and CDR2 FVKESK.

The V call is TRBV7-9, the J call TRBJ2-1, with D possibly being TRBD2 (5 bases). V lost 9 bases and J lost 1, with 10 bases in between. The germline gives CDR1 SEHNR, CDR2 FQNEAQ (reference sequence). CDR3 length equals 13 residues. The CDR3 reads CARGGPSYNEQFF. The CDR3 nucleotides are TGTGCCAGAGGAGGACCATCCTACAATGAGCAGTTCTTC.

This rearrangement joins TRBV7-8 to TRBJ2-6; D call uncertain. V was clipped by 3 bases and J by 4 bases, with 4 bases between them. Germline V gives CDR1 SGHVS, CDR2 FQNEAQ. The CDR3 runs to 13 residues. As DNA, the CDR3 is TGTGCCAGCAGCTTTACAGGGGCCAACGTCCTGACTTTC. This codes for CASSFTGANVLTF. Based on the CDR3 plus reference TRBV7-8 and TRBJ2-6, the full variable domain is GAGVSQSPRYKVAKRGQDVALRCDPISGHVSLFWYQQALGQGPEFLTYFQNEAQLDKSGLPSDRFFAERPEGSVSTLKIQRTQQEDSAVYLCASSFTGANVLTFGAGSRLTVL.

This chain joins TRBV28 and TRBJ1-2; 7 positions agree with TRBD1. There are 13 residues in the CDR3. Looked up from germline, CDR1 is MDHEN and CDR2 is SYDVKM. Trimming took 3 bases from V and 5 from J; bases not matched to a gene: 3. The CDR3 nucleotides are TGTGCCAGCAGTTTGCACAGGGGTTATGGCTACACCTTC. It is translated as CASSLHRGYGYTF.

The rearrangement uses TRBV10-2 and TRBJ2-5, with no clear D. Trimming removed 2 bases at V and 4 bases at J, with 8 bases between. The CDR3 has 13 amino acids. CDR1 WSHSY and CDR2 SAAADI come from the germline V gene. CDR3 sequence (DNA): TGCGCCAGCAGTGAGGTAGCTGGAGAGACCCAGTACTTC. Its protein product is CASSEVAGETQYF.

The CDR3 loop is CASSRPGQGEAFF. The CDR3 DNA follows: TGCGCCAGCAGCCGGCCCGGGCAGGGTGAAGCTTTCTTT. This sequence joins TRBV5-1 and TRBJ1-1, with D possibly being TRBD1 (5 bases). The germline CDR1 and CDR2 sequences are SGHRS and YFSETQ. This CDR3 contains 13 residues. V was clipped by 4 bases and J by 7 bases, with 14 bases between them.

The chain joins TRBV5-1 to TRBJ2-1, with 8 positions matching TRBD1. Germline values: CDR1 SGHRS, CDR2 YFSETQ. V gave up 0 bases and J gave up 10 bases; unmatched junction bases: 6. This CDR3 region has 14 residues. DNA of the CDR3: TGCGCCAGCAGCTTGGAGGACAGGGTGGGGGAGCAGTTCTTC. It encodes CASSLEDRVGEQFF.

Here the CDR3 DNA reads TGTGCCAGCAGTTACTCTTTATCTAATTTCGGCTACACCTTC. This translates into CASSYSLSNFGYTF. This chain connects TRBV6-5 to TRBJ1-2; no clear D gene. The length of the CDR3 is 14 residues. V was cut by 0 bases and J by 8 bases, with 13 bases left in between. Germline-derived CDR1 and CDR2 are MNHEY and SVGAGI.

This chain connects TRBV5-1 to TRBJ2-2, with TRBD1 identical over 9 bases. The V gene's germline CDR1 is SGHRS and CDR2 YFSETQ. Trimming took 4 bases from V and 1 from J; bases not matched to a gene: 8. There are 17 residues in the CDR3. The CDR3 spells CASSPGTGLRNTGELFF. CDR3 coding DNA: TGCGCCAGCAGCCCGGGGACAGGGCTACGGAACACCGGGGAGCTGTTTTTT. Filled out from reference TRBV5-1 and TRBJ2-2, the complete variable domain reads KAGVTQTPRYLIKTRGQQVTLSCSPISGHRSVSWYQQTPGQGLQFLFEYFSETQRNKGNFPGRFSGRQFSNSRSEMNVSTLELGDSALYLCASSPGTGLRNTGELFFGEGSRLTVL.

The gene calls are TRBV11-3 and TRBJ2-1; 7 nucleotides agree with TRBD2. CDR3 length equals 15 residues. The trim removed 4 bases at V and 9 bases at J, leaving 12 bases unmatched. CDR1 and CDR2 (germline): SGHNT, YENEEA. CDR3 in amino acids: CASSSLMTSIGEQFF. In DNA form, the CDR3 reads TGTGCCAGCAGCTCCCTGATGACTAGCATTGGTGAGCAGTTCTTC.

This clone showed up many times. J is TRBJ2-2 and V is TRBV4-1; TRBD2 aligns across 10 bases. V lost 0 bases to trimming and J lost 7 bases; unmatched junction nucleotides: 8. Germline V gene lookup returns CDR1 MGHRA and CDR2 YSYEKL. This CDR3 spans 17 amino acids. CDR3 loop: CASSQEGGASGGGELFF. The DNA of the CDR3 is TGCGCCAGCAGCCAAGAAGGTGGGGCTAGCGGGGGCGGGGAGCTGTTTTTT.

V gene TRBV7-9 combines with J gene TRBJ1-2; D perhaps matches TRBD1 (5 bases). Trimming shortened V by 1 base and J by 7 bases, and 10 bases separated the two germline ends. In germline, CDR1 is SEHNR, CDR2 FQNEAQ (reference sequence). The length of the CDR3 is 13 residues. CDR3 coding DNA: TGTGCCAGCAGCTTAGGTGGGGGGACTGGCTACACCTTC. The encoded protein is CASSLGGGTGYTF.

The rearrangement uses TRBV4-2 and TRBJ2-4; D is unclear. The CDR3 length is 17 residues. The V gene's germline CDR1 is LGHNA and CDR2 YNFKEQ. V lost 4 bases and J 0 bases, leaving 16 bases between the germline ends. CDR3 protein: CASSPLGTTLAKNIQYF. CDR3 DNA sequence: TGTGCCAGCAGCCCCCTCGGAACTACTTTAGCCAAAAACATTCAGTACTTC.

The chain's CDR3 is CASSIMLAGGRETQYF. The CDR3 DNA reads TGTGCCAGTAGTATAATGCTAGCGGGAGGAAGAGAGACCCAGTACTTC. The chain uses TRBV19 and TRBJ2-5; 11 bases fit TRBD2. V was pared by 2 bases and J by 4 bases, with 6 bases of the junction left unmatched. CDR1 is LNHDA and CDR2 is SQIVND in the germline V gene (reference sequence). CDR3 length: 16 amino acids.

The chain carries TRBV9 and TRBJ2-2, with D perhaps matching TRBD2 (5 bases). From germline, CDR1 is SGDLS and CDR2 YYNGEE. V lost 2 bases and J lost 5, with 13 bases in between. The CDR3 sequence is 15 residues long. The CDR3 sequence is CASSVVGSVTGELFF. DNA of the CDR3: TGTGCCAGCAGCGTTGTTGGGAGCGTAACCGGGGAGCTGTTTTTT.